One T cell receptor (beta chain) is described in this entry. This specimen comes from a study of blood T cell repertoires in COVID-19. Generated by immunoSEQ multiplex PCR, the TCRdb table keeps only in-frame clones and is missing some. The sample comprises fewer than 350,000 clones, about 89% of which are singletons, and around 4.8% rests with the top ten. Recovered status in Cohort 3 required two negative PCRs, clearance, or symptom resolution. The sequencing sample was made of PBMCs or T cells enriched from blood (not recorded which). The clonotype originates from a man aged 55 to 70 who had recovered from COVID-19.

DNA for the CDR3: TGTGCCAGCAGCTTAATCCCGGGACAGACAACTAATGAAAAACTGTTTTTT. It codes for CASSLIPGQTTNEKLFF. The V gene is TRBV11-2, the J gene TRBJ1-4; 7 bases are shared with TRBD1. This CDR3 is built from 17 residues. The ends lost 2 bases at V and 0 bases at J; junction bases unmatched: 6. The germline V gene has CDR1 SGHAT and CDR2 FQNNGV.